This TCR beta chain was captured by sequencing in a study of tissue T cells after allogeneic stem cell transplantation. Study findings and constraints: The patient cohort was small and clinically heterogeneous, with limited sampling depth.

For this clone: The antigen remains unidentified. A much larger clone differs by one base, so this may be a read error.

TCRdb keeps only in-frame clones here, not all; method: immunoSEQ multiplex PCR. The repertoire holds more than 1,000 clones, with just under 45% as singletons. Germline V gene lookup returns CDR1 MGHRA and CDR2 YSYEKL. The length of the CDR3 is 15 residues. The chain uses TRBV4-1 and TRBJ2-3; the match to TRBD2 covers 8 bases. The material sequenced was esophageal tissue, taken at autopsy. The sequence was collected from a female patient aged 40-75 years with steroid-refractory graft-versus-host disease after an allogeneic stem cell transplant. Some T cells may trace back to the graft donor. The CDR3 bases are TGCGCCACCAGCCGGCGGGAGGCCAGCACAGATACGCAGTATTTT. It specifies CATSRREASTDTQYF.